The T cell receptor (beta chain) under discussion was sequenced for a study of blood T cells in healthy people across ages. General study results and limits: Naive T cell percentage and TCR beta diversity correlated strongly.

Germline V CDR1 and CDR2: GTSNPN, SVGIG (reference sequence). Trimming left V 0 bases short and J 1 base short, with 12 bases between. CDR3 size: 15 residues. A minimum of 7 million PBMCs was isolated per sample. A second PCR of roughly 6 to 12 cycles used a sample-barcoded 5' primer and a J-beta primer mix. MiXCR, applied by TCRdb to the 5' RACE reads, yields one record per CDR3 protein. The sample records about 640,000 distinct CDR3 sequences, approximately 30% being singletons. This clonotype came up a few times. The antigen is not known. This TCR came from a woman older than 75 in good health. The sample taken for sequencing was blood. The chain is built from TRBV30 and TRBJ1-1, with D perhaps matching TRBD1 (5 bases). The CDR3 spells CAWSVAYRSNTEAFF. The CDR3 region has the DNA TGTGCCTGGAGTGTAGCATACAGGTCGAACACTGAAGCTTTCTTT.